A single sample is the source of the 16 T cell receptor beta chains below, sequenced in a study of T cells in Graves' hyperthyroidism and ophthalmopathy (dated by TCRdb to about 2019). Library generation was performed with multiplex PCR. These reads were obtained on an Illumina HiSeq 2000. TCR beta CDR3 regions were amplified from RNA transcripts. A first-round RT-PCR of the TCR CDR3 used the HTBI primer set with the Qiagen OneStep RT-PCR kit. TCRdb reanalyzed the raw reads on its own, using fastp at Q25 for trimming and MiXCR for clone calling, and kept in-frame beta chains. Each record represents a unique CDR3 protein, reported with the most common genes and DNA among its rows. This sample has 300,000 to 400,000 distinct CDR3 sequences in its table, and approximately 13% of those were observed once. In total, the top ten clones hold roughly 8.3% of the sample. Sequencing was carried out using blood. The receptors come from a woman between 18 and 30 years old with Graves' hyperthyroidism.

This clonotype was found a few times. The chain uses TRBV5-6 and TRBJ1-2; 9 nucleotides line up with TRBD1. The CDR3 is 12 amino acids. The V and J ends lost 4 bases and 7 bases, in that order; junction bases with no gene match: 2. CDR1 and CDR2 (germline): SGHDT, YYEEEE. In DNA, the CDR3 is TGTGCCAGCAGCGGGACAGGGTGTGGCTACACCTTC. Amino acids: CASSGTGCGYTF.

In the case of this clonotype: This may arise from a read error, as a much more abundant clone is one base away. The chain employs TRBV3-1 and TRBJ2-5, with D hard to call. The CDR3 spans 12 residues. Germline values: CDR1 LGHDT, CDR2 YNNKEL (reference sequence). CDR3 protein: CASEESQEAQYF. The CDR3 region has the DNA TGTGCCAGCGAGGAGAGCCAAGAGGCCCAGTACTTC.

This clonotype was seen only a few times. The chain has TRBV9 and TRBJ2-2, with a possible D match to TRBD1 (5 bases). Germline CDR1 reads SGDLS; CDR2 reads YYNGEE. CDR3 size: 16 residues. Trimming shortened V by 0 bases and J by 1 base, and 10 bases separated the two germline ends. The CDR3 DNA reads TGTGCCAGCAGCGTAGGAGCAACAGGGAACACCGGGGAGCTGTTTTTT. It codes for CASSVGATGNTGELFF.

The gene calls are TRBV2 and TRBJ2-7, with D perhaps TRBD1 (6 bases). Germline lookup yields CDR1 SNHLY and CDR2 FYNNEI. The CDR3 totals 14 residues. V lost 6 bases to trimming and J lost 0 bases, with 12 bases between them. The CDR3 loop reads CASRETQGSYEQYF. The CDR3 coding sequence is TGTGCCAGCAGGGAAACACAGGGCTCCTACGAGCAGTACTTC.

This chain connects TRBV9 to TRBJ1-4; 9 nucleotides agree with TRBD1. This CDR3 has 15 amino acids. V shed 3 bases and J 8 bases; nucleotides not matched to a gene: 8. Germline V gene data show CDR1 as SGDLS and CDR2 as YYNGEE. The CDR3 sequence is CASSAGTGTPEKLFF. In DNA form, the CDR3 reads TGTGCCAGCAGCGCGGGGACAGGGACACCCGAAAAACTGTTTTTT.

This clonotype was seen ten or more times. The rearrangement links TRBV6-2 or TRBV6-3 to TRBJ2-1; D is uncertain. This CDR3 has 15 residues. Looked up from germline, CDR1 is MNHEY and CDR2 is SVGEGT. The ends were cut back, 2 bases at V and 5 bases at J, with 13 bases in the middle. This CDR3 is CASSYGIEPDNEQFF. The CDR3 bases are TGTGCCAGCAGTTACGGAATTGAGCCGGACAATGAGCAGTTCTTC.

The sample holds many counts of this clonotype. The chain carries TRBV11-2 and TRBJ2-7; D is ambiguous. The CDR3 has 12 amino acids. The V end lost 3 bases, the J end lost 6 bases, and 9 bases lay between the germline ends. Germline V CDR1 and CDR2: SGHAT, FQNNGV. This chain's CDR3 is CASSFLVGEQYF. The CDR3 region has the DNA TGTGCCAGCAGCTTTTTAGTGGGCGAGCAGTACTTC.

This clonotype was detected ten times or more. The CDR3: CASSRQGPGELFF. The CDR3 nucleotides read TGTGCCAGCAGTCGACAGGGCCCCGGGGAGCTGTTTTTT. This chain uses TRBV12-3 or TRBV12-4 with TRBJ2-2; TRBD1 matches at 7 bases. The CDR3 is made up of 13 amino acids. J lost 6 bases, V lost 5 bases, and 3 bases had no gene match.

This clonotype was observed many times. The chain is built from TRBV2 and TRBJ2-5; 12 bases fit TRBD2. The length of the CDR3 is 14 residues. V shed 4 bases and J 5 bases; nucleotides not matched to a gene: 2. The germline V gene encodes CDR1 SNHLY and CDR2 FYNNEI. CDR3 residues: CASSGLAGVETQYF. The CDR3 bases are TGTGCCAGCAGTGGACTAGCGGGAGTGGAGACCCAGTACTTC.

In its sample, this clonotype was seen many times. V and J are TRBV14 and TRBJ2-1, with D hard to call. CDR3 length equals 13 residues. Trimming shortened V by 2 bases and J by 4 bases, and 6 bases separated the two germline ends. Germline V gene data show CDR1 as SGHDN and CDR2 as FVKESK. For the CDR3, the DNA is TGTGCCAGCAGCCAACGCGGTTACAATGAGCAGTTCTTC. It translates to CASSQRGYNEQFF.

This clonotype occurred many times. The CDR3 protein is CASSLRPGFMGTEAFF. The DNA of the CDR3 is TGTGCCAGCAGCTTAAGACCGGGCTTTATGGGGACTGAAGCTTTCTTT. The chain links TRBV7-8 to TRBJ1-1; D is ambiguous. The CDR3 has 16 residues. Germline assignment: CDR1 SGHVS and CDR2 FQNEAQ. V lost 2 bases and J 5 bases, leaving 18 bases between the germline ends.

Ten or more counts support this clonotype. The chain carries TRBV6-1 and TRBJ1-6; the D is unclear. Trimming pared 8 bases from V and 2 bases from J, leaving 13 bases between. Germline V CDR1 and CDR2: MNHNS, SASEGT. This CDR3 comprises 15 residues. CDR3 DNA sequence: TGTGCCAGCGGACGGACTAAGGCCTATAATTCACCCCTCCACTTT. It is translated as CASGRTKAYNSPLHF.

This clonotype was observed many times. This chain joins TRBV2 and TRBJ2-5; 7 bases map to TRBD1. The CDR3 is made up of 14 amino acids. CDR1 is SNHLY and CDR2 is FYNNEI in the germline V gene. With V trimmed by 6 bases and J by 1 base, 5 bases remained unmatched. The CDR3 protein is CASRGGRGQETQYF. The CDR3, as DNA: TGTGCCAGCAGAGGGGGCCGGGGCCAAGAGACCCAGTACTTC.

This clonotype was seen more than once but under ten times. J is TRBJ2-7 and V is TRBV20-1; D is uncertain. Trimming left V 6 bases short and J 7 bases short, with 22 bases between. This CDR3 contains 14 residues. Germline V gene sequence: CDR1 DFQATT, CDR2 SNEGSKA (reference sequence). CDR3: CSAQKGTTLGEQYF. The CDR3, as DNA: TGCAGTGCCCAGAAGGGAACCACGCTTGGGGAGCAGTACTTC.

At least ten counts were recorded for this clonotype. V gene TRBV12-3 or TRBV12-4 combines with J gene TRBJ2-1, with 14 bases that match TRBD2. The CDR3 has 15 residues. V lost 6 bases, J lost 6 bases, and 4 bases stayed unmatched. CDR3 coding DNA: TGTGCCAGCAGCCCGACTAGCGGGGGGGCCAATGAGCAGTTCTTC. Encoded protein: CASSPTSGGANEQFF.

The chain employs TRBV5-1 and TRBJ1-6, with 7 bases aligning to TRBD1. Germline lookup yields CDR1 SGHRS and CDR2 YFSETQ. The CDR3 has 14 amino acids. V shed 4 bases and J 7 bases; nucleotides not matched to a gene: 5. CDR3 in amino acids: CASSRDRENSPLHF. CDR3 in DNA: TGCGCCAGCAGCCGGGACAGAGAGAATTCACCCCTCCACTTT. Drawing the rest from reference TRBV5-1 and TRBJ1-6, the complete variable domain is KAGVTQTPRYLIKTRGQQVTLSCSPISGHRSVSWYQQTPGQGLQFLFEYFSETQRNKGNFPGRFSGRQFSNSRSEMNVSTLELGDSALYLCASSRDRENSPLHFGNGTRLTVT.